These 22 T cell receptor beta chains originate from one sample sequenced in a study of blood T cell repertoires in COVID-19. The method was immunoSEQ multiplex PCR; TCRdb's version includes in-frame clones alone and lacks a portion of them. The sample holds just over 150,000 clones; 80% to 90% are singletons and the top ten take 15%. The material sequenced was peripheral blood. The origin of the receptors is a woman aged 40 to 50 with acute or convalescent COVID-19.

This chain joins TRBV12-3 or TRBV12-4 and TRBJ1-1; D not certain. Trimming cost V 7 bases and J 5 bases, with 11 bases left between them. The length of the CDR3 is 12 residues. CDR3 DNA: TGTGCCAGCAACCTATTCTATACTGAAGCTTTCTTT. Encoded protein: CASNLFYTEAFF.

The chain uses TRBV19 and TRBJ1-4; 9 bases align to TRBD1. Germline lookup yields CDR1 LNHDA and CDR2 SQIVND (reference sequence). V dropped 6 bases and J dropped 0; count of bases not matched to a gene: 2. The CDR3 contains 15 residues. The CDR3 bases are TGTGCCAGTAGCCGGACAGGGGCAACTAATGAAAAACTGTTTTTT. The encoded protein is CASSRTGATNEKLFF.

The rearrangement uses TRBV29-1 and TRBJ2-2; TRBD1 aligns across 9 bases. This CDR3 is 13 amino acids long. Germline V lookup: CDR1 SQVTM, CDR2 ANQGSEA. J gave up 4 bases and V 5 bases, and 2 bases lay outside the gene matches. CDR3 nucleotide sequence: TGCAGCGTTCGACAGGGGGGCACCGGGGAGCTGTTTTTT. This codes for CSVRQGGTGELFF.

The chain combines TRBV27 with TRBJ2-7; D is undetermined. The CDR3 spans 13 residues. From germline, CDR1 is MNHEY and CDR2 SMNVEV (reference sequence). With 4 bases removed from V and 6 bases from J, the gap between germline ends came to 13 bases. The CDR3 DNA sequence: TGTGCCAGCAGTTCACGCTACAGTAGCGAGCAGTACTTC. Translating it yields CASSSRYSSEQYF.

The chain employs TRBV10-1 and TRBJ2-7; 8 bases line up with TRBD1. The germline V gene has CDR1 WNHNN and CDR2 SYGVQD (reference sequence). The CDR3 is 12 amino acids. Unmatched junction bases numbered 1, after V lost 7 bases and J lost 2 bases. The chain's CDR3 is CASTRGPYEQYF. The CDR3 DNA is TGCGCCAGCACCAGGGGGCCCTACGAGCAGTACTTC.

The V gene is TRBV6-2 or TRBV6-3, the J gene TRBJ2-1, with no clear D. Trimming took 2 bases from V and 4 from J, leaving 9 bases between them. Germline loops: CDR1 MNHEY, CDR2 SVGEGT. CDR3 length: 14 amino acids. CDR3 protein: CASSYAISYNEQFF. The CDR3 nucleotides read TGTGCCAGCAGTTACGCGATAAGTTACAATGAGCAGTTCTTC.

The chain couples TRBV2 to TRBJ2-1, with 8 bases lining up with TRBD2. The V and J ends lost 7 bases and 8 bases, in that order; junction bases with no gene match: 7. The germline V gene encodes CDR1 SNHLY and CDR2 FYNNEI. The CDR3 sequence is 13 residues long. This CDR3 is CASTEGLDYEQFF. The CDR3 coding sequence is TGTGCCAGCACCGAGGGACTAGATTATGAGCAGTTCTTC.

This chain connects TRBV28 to TRBJ2-2, with TRBD1 matching over 10 bases. V dropped 6 bases and J dropped 3; count of bases not matched to a gene: 13. Germline V gene data show CDR1 as MDHEN and CDR2 as SYDVKM. The CDR3 has 18 amino acids. In nucleotides, the CDR3 is TGTGCCAGCAGCCCTTTGGCCCTGACAGGGGGCTACACCGGGGAGCTGTTTTTT. Translation: CASSPLALTGGYTGELFF.

The J gene is TRBJ2-2, the V gene TRBV6-5; TRBD1 might be the D (8 bases). CDR3 length equals 15 residues. The V and J ends lost 5 bases and 5 bases respectively, with 15 bases between them. Germline CDR1 MNHEY, CDR2 SVGAGI. This CDR3 is CASSRTGRETGELFF. The CDR3 coding sequence is TGTGCCAGCAGTAGGACAGGGCGGGAGACCGGGGAGCTGTTTTTT.

The chain recombines TRBV29-1 with TRBJ2-3, with TRBD2 matching 10 bases. In germline, CDR1 is SQVTM, CDR2 ANQGSEA. V shed 7 bases, J shed 1 base, and the junction held 5 bases outside the gene matches. This CDR3 spans 14 amino acids. The CDR3 nucleotides read TGCAGCGCACCACTAGCGGGGCGCACAGATACGCAGTATTTT. As protein: CSAPLAGRTDTQYF.

V gene TRBV24-1 combines with J gene TRBJ1-1, with D uncertain. The CDR3 length is 13 residues. Germline V gene data show CDR1 as KGHDR and CDR2 as SFDVKD. Trimming shortened V by 2 bases and J by 3 bases, and 6 bases separated the two germline ends. CDR3 DNA sequence: TGTGCCACCAGTGATTCCGGGGACACTGAAGCTTTCTTT. This gives the protein CATSDSGDTEAFF.

The chain links TRBV6-5 to TRBJ2-3; TRBD2 aligns across 7 bases. The CDR3 is 16 residues long. The V gene end was trimmed by 0 bases and the J gene end by 6 bases; junction bases not matched to a gene: 9. The germline CDR1 and CDR2 sequences are MNHEY and SVGAGI. The CDR3 DNA is TGTGCCAGCAGTTACTCGGGCAGCCTGGGGGGGGATACGCAGTATTTT. Protein: CASSYSGSLGGDTQYF.

The chain employs TRBV6-5 and TRBJ2-1; 14 nucleotides align to TRBD2. The CDR3 is made up of 13 amino acids. The germline CDR1 and CDR2 sequences are MNHEY and SVGAGI. V lost 8 bases to trimming and J lost 12 bases; unmatched junction nucleotides: 6. Here the CDR3 DNA reads TGTGCCAGCGGGACTAGCGGGAGTGAGGTGCAGTTCTTC. Encoded protein: CASGTSGSEVQFF.

The rearrangement links TRBV18 to TRBJ2-2, with 7 bases identical to TRBD1. CDR3 length: 15 residues. With 6 bases clipped from V and 4 bases from J, the junction kept 8 bases outside the gene matches. Per germline, CDR1 KGHSH and CDR2 LQKENI. The CDR3 nucleotides read TGTGCCAGCTCCCAGGACAGGTGGGGCACCGGGGAGCTGTTTTTT. This gives the protein CASSQDRWGTGELFF.

The gene calls are TRBV12-3 or TRBV12-4 and TRBJ2-3; 8 bases line up with TRBD2. Unmatched junction bases numbered 2, after V lost 6 bases and J lost 3 bases. The CDR3 loop spans 13 amino acids. CDR3 region: CASRRLATDTQYF. CDR3 DNA: TGTGCCAGCAGGAGACTAGCGACAGATACGCAGTATTTT.

This clone was picked up a small number of times. This sequence joins TRBV9 and TRBJ1-5; D ambiguous. The CDR3 runs to 13 residues. Trimming took off 0 bases at V and 5 bases at J, with 6 bases between the two ends. The germline CDR1 and CDR2 sequences are SGDLS and YYNGEE. CDR3 DNA: TGTGCCAGCAGCGTAGACGGGGATCAGCCCCAGCATTTT. Its translation is CASSVDGDQPQHF.

CDR3 bases: TGTGCCAGCAGCTCAACAGGGTCAATCTACACCGGGGAGCTGTTTTTT. This codes for CASSSTGSIYTGELFF. This chain uses TRBV7-9 with TRBJ2-2; D is possibly TRBD1 (6 bases). V was clipped by 4 bases and J by 3 bases, with 15 bases between them. CDR1 is SEHNR, CDR2 FQNEAQ, per germline (reference sequence). This CDR3 is 16 amino acids long.

The chain recombines TRBV6-4 with TRBJ1-6, with D uncertain. CDR3 size: 13 residues. CDR1 is MRHNA, CDR2 SNTAGT, per germline. Trimming took 4 bases from V and 5 from J, leaving 6 bases between them. CDR3 nucleotide sequence: TGTGCCAGCAGTGTGCAGAATAATTCACCCCTCCACTTT. Translation gives CASSVQNNSPLHF.

This sequence joins TRBV7-9 and TRBJ2-1; D might be TRBD1 (6 bases). This CDR3 spans 16 amino acids. Trimming took 5 bases from V and 4 from J, leaving 18 bases between them. Germline assignment: CDR1 SEHNR and CDR2 FQNEAQ (reference sequence). CDR3 region: CASSLRQENVYNEQFF. The DNA of the CDR3 is TGTGCCAGCAGCCTCCGACAGGAGAACGTTTACAATGAGCAGTTCTTC.

The chain recombines TRBV7-2 with TRBJ2-7; weak D call: TRBD2 (6 bases). V shed 1 base and J shed 5 bases, with 15 bases lying between them. The CDR3 consists of 15 residues. Germline loops: CDR1 SGHTA, CDR2 FQGNSA. The CDR3 spells CASSLGQPGRDEQYF. Written as DNA, the CDR3 is TGTGCCAGCAGCTTAGGCCAACCCGGGAGAGACGAGCAGTACTTC.

The chain is built from TRBV5-1 and TRBJ1-1; D is unclear. Germline-derived CDR1 and CDR2 are SGHRS and YFSETQ. V gave up 0 bases and J gave up 3 bases, with 18 bases separating them. The CDR3 length is 17 residues. The CDR3 sequence is CASSLVLQFDKDTEAFF. The CDR3 region has the DNA TGCGCCAGCAGCTTGGTCCTACAGTTCGACAAGGACACTGAAGCTTTCTTT.

The rearrangement links TRBV20-1 to TRBJ2-4; maybe TRBD1 (5 bases). The ends were cut back, 3 bases at V and 5 bases at J, with 11 bases in the middle. Germline CDR1 is DFQATT and CDR2 is SNEGSKA (reference sequence). This CDR3 spans 13 amino acids. The CDR3 DNA reads TGCAGTGCTAGTCAGGGATGGGAAAACATTCAGTACTTC. Translation gives CSASQGWENIQYF.